Presented here are 20 T cell receptor beta chains from one specimen sequenced in a study of OX40 agonist ivuxolimab in advanced cancers. Data came from immunoSEQ multiplex PCR; TCRdb stores just in-frame clones and leaves some out. The sample contains roughly 64,000 clones, approximately 90% of which appear only once. The starting material was CD4+ or CD8+ T cells sorted from blood, obtained in a trial of the OX40 agonist ivuxolimab. These TCRs come from an adult with an advanced solid tumor such as melanoma, head and neck, liver or kidney cancer.

A single count supports this clone. The chain couples TRBV6-1 to TRBJ2-1, with 8 bases fitting TRBD2. Trimming took 4 bases from V and 0 from J; bases not matched to a gene: 14. The CDR3 totals 19 residues. CDR1 and CDR2 from the germline V gene are MNHNS and SASEGT. The CDR3 DNA is TGTGCCAGCAGTGCCGTATTGGCGGGAGGATCAAGCTCCTACAATGAGCAGTTCTTC. Translated: CASSAVLAGGSSSYNEQFF.

This chain connects TRBV12-5 to TRBJ2-7; D call uncertain. The CDR3 length is 15 residues. Trimming left V 1 base short and J 4 bases short, with 14 bases between. Germline-derived CDR1 and CDR2 are LGHNT and FRNRAP. CDR3 amino acids: CASGLATVITYEQYF. The CDR3 nucleotides are TGTGCTAGTGGTTTGGCAACAGTGATAACTTACGAGCAGTACTTC.

CDR3 loop: CASSLTSHSYNEQFF. In nucleotides, the CDR3 is TGTGCCAGCAGTTTGACTAGCCATTCCTACAATGAGCAGTTCTTC. The chain joins TRBV27 to TRBJ2-1; 7 bases match TRBD2. The CDR3 sequence is 15 residues long. J gave up 1 base and V 3 bases, and 3 bases lay outside the gene matches. Germline V gene data show CDR1 as MNHEY and CDR2 as SMNVEV (reference sequence).

The rearrangement uses TRBV5-1 and TRBJ2-2; 14 positions agree with TRBD2. Germline V gene sequence: CDR1 SGHRS, CDR2 YFSETQ. The CDR3 totals 18 residues. The J segment lost 0 bases and the V segment lost 4 bases, leaving 5 bases of the junction unmatched. CDR3 DNA: TGCGCCAGCAGCGAGAGGACTAGCGGGAGGTCGAACACCGGGGAGCTGTTTTTT. Its protein product is CASSERTSGRSNTGELFF.

This clone was seen only a few times. The J gene is TRBJ1-1, the V gene TRBV9; no reliable D call. Germline lookup yields CDR1 SGDLS and CDR2 YYNGEE. Trimming pared 0 bases from V and 4 bases from J, leaving 13 bases between. CDR3 size: 15 residues. CDR3 loop: CASSVVSAGITEAFF. CDR3 sequence (DNA): TGTGCCAGCAGCGTAGTTAGCGCGGGAATCACTGAAGCTTTCTTT.

This chain links TRBV7-7 with TRBJ2-5; TRBD2 aligns across 7 bases. This CDR3 has 14 amino acids. V lost 5 bases to trimming and J lost 5 bases; unmatched junction nucleotides: 8. The germline V gene has CDR1 SSHAT and CDR2 FNYEAQ (reference sequence). CDR3 coding DNA: TGTGCCAGCAGCCCGGGACTGGGGGGGGAGACCCAGTACTTC. As protein: CASSPGLGGETQYF. Based on the CDR3 plus reference TRBV7-7 and TRBJ2-5, the full variable domain is GAGVSQSPRYKVTKRGQDVTLRCDPISSHATLYWYQQALGQGPEFLTYFNYEAQPDKSGLPSDRFSAERPEGSISTLTIQRTEQRDSAMYRCASSPGLGGETQYFGPGTRLLVL.

The CDR3 spells CASSYNEPGQGYEQYF. Written as DNA, the CDR3 is TGTGCCAGCAGTTACAACGAACCGGGACAGGGCTACGAGCAGTACTTC. The V call is TRBV6-5, the J call TRBJ2-7, with 9 bases matching TRBD1. CDR3 length: 16 residues. V shed 2 bases and J 3 bases; nucleotides not matched to a gene: 8. The V gene's germline CDR1 is MNHEY and CDR2 SVGAGI.

The chain couples TRBV5-1 to TRBJ2-1; 8 bases agree with TRBD2. Germline V gene sequence: CDR1 SGHRS, CDR2 YFSETQ. V shed 3 bases, J shed 0 bases, and the junction held 5 bases outside the gene matches. The CDR3 covers 16 residues. This CDR3 is CASSWSGTSSYNEQFF. In nucleotides, the CDR3 is TGCGCCAGCAGCTGGAGCGGGACTAGCTCCTACAATGAGCAGTTCTTC.

This chain links TRBV19 with TRBJ2-1; D gene uncertain. Trimming stripped 5 bases from V and 0 bases from J, with 11 bases between. The CDR3 runs to 15 residues. Germline assignment: CDR1 LNHDA and CDR2 SQIVND (reference sequence). This CDR3 is CASSHDSNSYNEQFF. For the CDR3, the DNA is TGTGCCAGTAGTCACGACTCCAACTCCTACAATGAGCAGTTCTTC.

V and J are TRBV30 and TRBJ2-4; D perhaps matches TRBD2 (5 bases). CDR3 size: 14 residues. V was cut by 2 bases and J by 3 bases, with 11 bases left in between. The germline CDR1 and CDR2 sequences are GTSNPN and SVGIG (reference sequence). The CDR3 DNA follows: TGTGCCTGGAGTCAATCGGGGTTCAAAAACATTCAGTACTTC. Amino acids: CAWSQSGFKNIQYF.

The V and J genes are TRBV11-3 and TRBJ2-1, with 7 bases matching TRBD2. Germline values: CDR1 SGHNT, CDR2 YENEEA. This CDR3 is built from 14 residues. V was clipped by 2 bases and J by 11 bases; unmatched bases: 9. The CDR3 loop is CASSLSLTSAQQFF. DNA for the CDR3: TGTGCCAGCAGCTTATCCCTCACTAGCGCACAGCAGTTCTTC.

The gene calls are TRBV5-4 and TRBJ2-5, with 7 bases identical to TRBD1. J lost 5 bases, V lost 4 bases, and 8 bases had no gene match. The CDR3 has 14 residues. Germline assignment: CDR1 SGHNT and CDR2 YYREEE (reference sequence). CDR3 bases: TGTGCCAGCAGCACGGGACAGCTCTGGGAGACCCAGTACTTC. Its translation is CASSTGQLWETQYF.

The genes are TRBV5-8 and TRBJ2-7, with D unclear. CDR1 is SGHTS and CDR2 is YDEGEE in the germline V gene. Trimming stripped 5 bases from V and 4 bases from J, with 16 bases between. The CDR3 sequence is 14 residues long. The CDR3 DNA follows: TGTGCCAGCAGGAAGACCCTGGGTGATTACGAGCAGTACTTC. It specifies CASRKTLGDYEQYF.

V and J are TRBV21-1 and TRBJ2-1; the table assigns TRBD2, which was not confirmed against the DNA. TRBV21-1 is a documented pseudogene. The CDR3 is 15 residues long. The CDR3 bases are TGTGCCAGCAGCAAAGGAGCGACTATATACAATGAGCAGTTCTTC. Residues: CASSKGATIYNEQFF.

The chain couples TRBV5-4 to TRBJ1-2; D might be TRBD1 (5 bases). Trimming left V 3 bases short and J 0 bases short, with 15 bases between. Germline CDR1 reads SGHNT; CDR2 reads YYREEE (reference sequence). CDR3 length equals 16 residues. CDR3 protein: CASSYGGGSANYGYTF. In DNA, the CDR3 is TGTGCCAGCAGCTACGGGGGGGGGTCGGCTAACTATGGCTACACCTTC.

The rearrangement uses TRBV7-2 and TRBJ2-7; 11 bases fit TRBD2. This CDR3 comprises 16 residues. Looked up from germline, CDR1 is SGHTA and CDR2 is FQGNSA. V gave up 3 bases and J gave up 4 bases; unmatched junction bases: 8. The CDR3, as DNA: TGTGCCAGCAGCTTGGGGATACTAGCGGGAGTGTACGAGCAGTACTTC. Translating it yields CASSLGILAGVYEQYF.

The chain couples TRBV28 to TRBJ1-5, with 9 nucleotides matching TRBD1. This CDR3 spans 14 amino acids. Germline CDR1 MDHEN, CDR2 SYDVKM. The junction had 5 bases not matched to a gene; V was cut back by 2 bases and J by 9 bases. The chain's CDR3 is CASSLGTGRAPQHF. CDR3 DNA sequence: TGTGCCAGCAGTTTAGGGACAGGGAGAGCGCCCCAGCATTTT.

This clone was seen a single time. The J gene is TRBJ2-1, the V gene TRBV6-1; TRBD2 matches 9 bases. This CDR3 is 15 amino acids long. Germline CDR1 and CDR2: MNHNS and SASEGT. V lost 10 bases and J lost 8; bases outside the gene matches: 15. CDR3 sequence: CAIRRGTSPLDEQFF. The DNA for the CDR3 is TGTGCCATCCGGAGGGGGACTAGCCCTTTGGATGAGCAGTTCTTC.

The rearrangement links TRBV7-9 to TRBJ2-7; D perhaps matches TRBD1 (6 bases). The V end was cut by 2 bases, the J end by 2 bases, with 13 bases between. This CDR3 is built from 15 residues. Germline V gene lookup returns CDR1 SEHNR and CDR2 FQNEAQ (reference sequence). CDR3 loop: CASSLSGQGTYEQYF. The CDR3 nucleotides are TGTGCCAGCAGCTTAAGTGGGCAGGGGACCTACGAGCAGTACTTC.

This clone was seen only once. The chain employs TRBV6-5 and TRBJ1-2, with a possible D match to TRBD1 (6 bases). V gave up 0 bases and J gave up 4 bases, with 9 bases separating them. CDR1 and CDR2 (germline): MNHEY, SVGAGI. The CDR3 consists of 14 residues. Here the CDR3 DNA reads TGTGCCAGCAGTTACTCCGGACAGTCCTATGGCTACACCTTC. Protein product: CASSYSGQSYGYTF.